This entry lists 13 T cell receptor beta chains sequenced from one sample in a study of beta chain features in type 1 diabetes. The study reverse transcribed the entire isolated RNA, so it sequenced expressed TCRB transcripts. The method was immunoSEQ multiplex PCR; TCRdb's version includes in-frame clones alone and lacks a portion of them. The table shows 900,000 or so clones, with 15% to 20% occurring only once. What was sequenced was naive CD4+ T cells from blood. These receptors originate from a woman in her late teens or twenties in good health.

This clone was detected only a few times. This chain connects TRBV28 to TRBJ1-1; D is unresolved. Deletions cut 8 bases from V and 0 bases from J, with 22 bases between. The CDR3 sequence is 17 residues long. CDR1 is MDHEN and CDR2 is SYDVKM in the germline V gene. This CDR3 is CASLLAGRVRVNTEAFF. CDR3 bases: TGTGCCAGCCTCCTCGCGGGAAGGGTGAGGGTGAACACTGAAGCTTTCTTT.

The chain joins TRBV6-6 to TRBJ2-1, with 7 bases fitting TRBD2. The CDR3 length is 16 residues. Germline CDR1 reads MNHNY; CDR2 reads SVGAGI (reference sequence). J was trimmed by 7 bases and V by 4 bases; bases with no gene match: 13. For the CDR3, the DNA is TGTGCCAGCAGTTCCCATTTGGGACTACCGGGGAATGAGCAGTTCTTC. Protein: CASSSHLGLPGNEQFF.

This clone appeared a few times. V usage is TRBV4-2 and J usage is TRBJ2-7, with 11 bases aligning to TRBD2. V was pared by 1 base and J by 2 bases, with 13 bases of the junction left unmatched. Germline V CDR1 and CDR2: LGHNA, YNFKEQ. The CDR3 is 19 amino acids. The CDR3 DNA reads TGTGCCAGCAGCCAAGTTCCAGGACTAGCGGGTTTCGGGCCCTACGAGCAGTACTTC. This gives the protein CASSQVPGLAGFGPYEQYF.

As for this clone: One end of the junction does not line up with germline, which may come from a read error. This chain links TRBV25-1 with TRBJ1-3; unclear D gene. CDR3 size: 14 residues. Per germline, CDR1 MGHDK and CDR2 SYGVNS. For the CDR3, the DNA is TGTGCCAGCGGTGAGGTGGGATCTGGAAACACCATATATTTT. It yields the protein CASGEVGSGNTIYF.

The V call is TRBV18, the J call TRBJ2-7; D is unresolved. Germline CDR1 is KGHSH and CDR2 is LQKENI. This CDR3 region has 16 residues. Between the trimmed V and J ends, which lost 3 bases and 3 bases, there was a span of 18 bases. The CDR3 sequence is CASSPHEVTARYEQYF. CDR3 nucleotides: TGTGCCAGCTCACCCCACGAGGTTACAGCGCGCTACGAGCAGTACTTC.

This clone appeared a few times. The CDR3 nucleotides read TGTGCCAGCAGGTCGACAGGGTTGAGCACTGAAGCTTTCTTT. Protein product: CASRSTGLSTEAFF. The chain combines TRBV7-2 with TRBJ1-1, with 7 bases lining up with TRBD1. The length of the CDR3 is 14 residues. With 6 bases clipped from V and 4 bases from J, the junction kept 8 bases outside the gene matches. The germline CDR1 and CDR2 sequences are SGHTA and FQGNSA.

The CDR3 is CASSDPQRDKETQYF. The CDR3 DNA reads TGTGCCAGCAGCGACCCCCAGCGGGATAAAGAGACCCAGTACTTC. The V gene is TRBV7-2, the J gene TRBJ2-5; 7 nucleotides line up with TRBD2. The junction had 9 bases not matched to a gene; V was cut back by 5 bases and J by 3 bases. Per germline, CDR1 SGHTA and CDR2 FQGNSA. The CDR3 is 15 amino acids.

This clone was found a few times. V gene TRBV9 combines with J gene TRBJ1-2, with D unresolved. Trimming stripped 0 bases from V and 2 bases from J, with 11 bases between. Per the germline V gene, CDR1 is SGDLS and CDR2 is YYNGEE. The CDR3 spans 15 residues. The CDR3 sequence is CASSVGPEPNYGYTF. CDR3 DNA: TGTGCCAGCAGCGTAGGGCCTGAGCCAAACTATGGCTACACCTTC.

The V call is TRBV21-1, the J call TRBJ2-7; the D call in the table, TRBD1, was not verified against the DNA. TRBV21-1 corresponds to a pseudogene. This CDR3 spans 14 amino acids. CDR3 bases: TGTGCCAGCTCACCTGTGACACAGAGTTACGAGCAGTACTTC. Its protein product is CASSPVTQSYEQYF.

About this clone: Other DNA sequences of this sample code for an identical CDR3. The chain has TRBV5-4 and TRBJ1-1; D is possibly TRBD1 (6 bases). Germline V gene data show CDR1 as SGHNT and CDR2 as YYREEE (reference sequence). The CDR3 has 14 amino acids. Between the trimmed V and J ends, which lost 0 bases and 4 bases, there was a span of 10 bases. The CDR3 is CASSLGQGRTEAFF. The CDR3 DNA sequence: TGTGCCAGCAGCTTGGGTCAGGGGCGCACTGAAGCTTTCTTT.

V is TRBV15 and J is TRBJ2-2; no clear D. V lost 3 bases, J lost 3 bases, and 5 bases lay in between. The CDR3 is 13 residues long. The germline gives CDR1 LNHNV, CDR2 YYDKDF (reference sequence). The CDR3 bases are TGTGCCACCAGCAGGGTTTACACCGGGGAGCTGTTTTTT. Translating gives CATSRVYTGELFF.

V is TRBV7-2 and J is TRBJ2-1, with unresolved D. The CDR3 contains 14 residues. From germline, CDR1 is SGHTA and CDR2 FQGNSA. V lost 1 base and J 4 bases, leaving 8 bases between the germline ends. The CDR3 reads CASSLVTVYNEQFF. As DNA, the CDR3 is TGTGCCAGCAGCTTAGTTACGGTATACAATGAGCAGTTCTTC.

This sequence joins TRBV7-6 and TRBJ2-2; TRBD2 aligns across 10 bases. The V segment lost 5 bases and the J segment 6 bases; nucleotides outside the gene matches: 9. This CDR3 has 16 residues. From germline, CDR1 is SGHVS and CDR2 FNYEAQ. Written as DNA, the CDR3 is TGTGCCAGCAGCCCCCTTGGCAGCGGGAGGGCCGGGGAGCTGTTTTTT. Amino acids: CASSPLGSGRAGELFF.